This TCR beta chain comes out of a study of T cells in Graves' hyperthyroidism and ophthalmopathy. No ophthalmopathy progression within 18 months constituted stable Graves' hyperthyroidism. Study-wide points: Most clonotypes expanded in thyroid above 0.001 were likewise present in blood.

The CDR3 sequence is 15 residues long. CDR1 is LNHDA, CDR2 SQIVND, per germline (reference sequence). V was cut by 7 bases and J by 9 bases, with 22 bases left in between. Comments on this clonotype: Its antigen is undetermined.

There were TCR beta CDR3 regions amplified from RNA transcripts. When the TCR CDR3 underwent first-round RT-PCR, the HTBI primer set was used. TCRdb called the multiplex PCR reads again in MiXCR, with one record for every CDR3 protein. Counted here are about 700,000 distinct CDR3 sequences, around 13% occurring once; the ten biggest clones make up about 9.4%. Sequencing used blood. The receptor comes from a young woman with Graves' hyperthyroidism. The chain combines TRBV19 with TRBJ2-1; maybe TRBD2 (6 bases). This chain's CDR3 is CASKGVAVGGVEQFF. CDR3 DNA sequence: TGTGCCAGTAAGGGTGTGGCGGTCGGAGGGGTTGAGCAGTTCTTC.